Shown below are 29 T cell receptor beta chains from a single sample sequenced in a study of breast tumors, draining lymph nodes, adjacent tissues. MiXCR, run by TCRdb on the multiplex PCR reads, gives a single entry per CDR3 protein. The table records roughly 17,000 distinct CDR3 sequences, over 55% of them present only once. The sample consisted of tumor-adjacent breast tissue. All receptors come from a female donor with breast cancer. Some clones in this sample may be carry-over from other donors' samples.

This sequence joins TRBV9 and TRBJ2-7; D possibly corresponds to TRBD1 (6 bases). The V end was cut by 4 bases, the J end by 4 bases, with 18 bases between. The CDR3 runs to 15 residues. Germline loops: CDR1 SGDLS, CDR2 YYNGEE. CDR3 in amino acids: CASSQVPGQSYEQYF. The CDR3 DNA reads TGTGCCAGCAGCCAGGTTCCAGGACAGAGTTACGAGCAGTACTTC.

This rearrangement joins TRBV5-1 to TRBJ1-2; D not certain. Germline V lookup: CDR1 SGHRS, CDR2 YFSETQ. V was trimmed by 0 bases and J by 2 bases, leaving 5 bases between them. The CDR3 is made up of 13 amino acids. CDR3: CASSLGPNYGYTF. The CDR3 nucleotides are TGCGCCAGCAGCTTGGGGCCCAACTATGGCTACACCTTC. The variable domain in full, completed from reference TRBV5-1 and TRBJ1-2, reads KAGVTQTPRYLIKTRGQQVTLSCSPISGHRSVSWYQQTPGQGLQFLFEYFSETQRNKGNFPGRFSGRQFSNSRSEMNVSTLELGDSALYLCASSLGPNYGYTFGSGTRLTVV.

The chain couples TRBV2 to TRBJ1-6; possible D gene TRBD1, 6 bases. CDR1 SNHLY and CDR2 FYNNEI come from the germline V gene. The CDR3 is 18 residues long. V was clipped by 3 bases and J by 9 bases, with 24 bases between them. The chain's CDR3 is CASSEWSGAGGSGSPLHF. CDR3 in DNA: TGTGCCAGCAGTGAGTGGTCGGGGGCGGGGGGGAGTGGTTCACCCCTCCACTTT.

This clonotype came up a few times. V usage is TRBV20-1 and J usage is TRBJ2-7; possibly TRBD2 for D (6 bases). The V gene's germline CDR1 is DFQATT and CDR2 SNEGSKA (reference sequence). With 4 bases removed from V and 3 bases from J, the gap between germline ends came to 10 bases. The CDR3 contains 12 residues. Here the CDR3 reads CSAKGRIYEQYF. The CDR3 nucleotides are TGCAGTGCTAAGGGGAGGATCTACGAGCAGTACTTC.

This chain uses TRBV7-9 with TRBJ2-2; no definite D call. The V end was cut by 1 base, the J end by 4 bases, with 7 bases between. CDR3 length: 14 amino acids. Per germline, CDR1 SEHNR and CDR2 FQNEAQ (reference sequence). As DNA, the CDR3 is TGTGCCAGCAGCTTAGTGGATGTCACCGGGGAGCTGTTTTTT. It yields the protein CASSLVDVTGELFF.

This clonotype came up many times. The CDR3 sequence is CASSGVHDRGPTEAFF. CDR3 bases: TGTGCCAGCAGCGGGGTTCACGACAGGGGTCCCACTGAAGCTTTCTTT. This chain connects TRBV25-1 to TRBJ1-1; 8 nucleotides match TRBD1. The V gene end was trimmed by 6 bases and the J gene end by 4 bases; junction bases not matched to a gene: 13. The CDR3 sequence is 16 residues long. Per the germline V gene, CDR1 is MGHDK and CDR2 is SYGVNS.

The V gene is TRBV24-1, the J gene TRBJ2-7, with 10 positions matching TRBD2. The J segment lost 1 base and the V segment lost 4 bases, leaving 3 bases of the junction unmatched. Germline V gene data show CDR1 as KGHDR and CDR2 as SFDVKD. The CDR3 runs 15 residues. CDR3 DNA sequence: TGTGCCACCAGTGACTCGACTAGCGGGTCCTACGAGCAGTACTTC. It yields the protein CATSDSTSGSYEQYF.

By share, this clonotype ranks as medium-sized. This rearrangement joins TRBV11-3 to TRBJ2-2; D gene ambiguous. V lost 5 bases to trimming and J lost 2 bases, with 12 bases between them. Germline V gene lookup returns CDR1 SGHNT and CDR2 YENEEA. The CDR3 length is 15 residues. CDR3 coding DNA: TGTGCCAGCAGCCTCGGGCATAGCAACACCGGGGAGCTGTTTTTT. As protein: CASSLGHSNTGELFF.

The chain has TRBV2 and TRBJ2-3; 11 nucleotides match TRBD2. The length of the CDR3 is 15 residues. V was pared by 9 bases and J by 2 bases, with 7 bases of the junction left unmatched. Germline CDR1 reads SNHLY; CDR2 reads FYNNEI. CDR3 region: CARTTSGSTTDTQYF. The CDR3 region has the DNA TGTGCCAGAACTACTAGCGGGAGTACCACAGATACGCAGTATTTT.

The sample holds many counts of this clonotype. The gene calls are TRBV7-2 and TRBJ2-3, with D uncertain. This CDR3 has 14 residues. Trimming took 1 base from V and 5 from J, leaving 10 bases between them. Germline CDR1 is SGHTA and CDR2 is FQGNSA. The CDR3, as DNA: TGTGCCAGCAGCTTAGATGGGGTGGGAGATACGCAGTATTTT. It is translated as CASSLDGVGDTQYF.

For this clonotype: The CDR3 end shows no conserved phenylalanine or tryptophan, and so a read error is likely. The chain employs TRBV7-9 and TRBJ2-1, with a possible D match to TRBD2 (6 bases). Germline lookup yields CDR1 SEHNR and CDR2 FQNEAQ (reference sequence). The V and J ends lost 6 bases and 10 bases respectively, with 19 bases between them. CDR3 length: 14 amino acids. The CDR3 DNA follows: TGTGCCAGCAGGCCGGGACTGGGTTTGGGGGAGCAGTTCCTC. This sequence encodes CASRPGLGLGEQFL.

The chain carries TRBV7-2 and TRBJ2-7; a weak D match, TRBD1 (7 bases). This CDR3 comprises 14 residues. Germline values: CDR1 SGHTA, CDR2 FQGNSA. V lost 6 bases, J lost 2 bases, and 14 bases lay in between. DNA for the CDR3: TGTGCCAGCAGACAAGGGGGCGGGACCTACGAGCAGTACTTC. It specifies CASRQGGGTYEQYF.

This clonotype has at least ten counts. The chain employs TRBV29-1 and TRBJ2-1; TRBD1 is a possible D gene (6 bases). Germline V gives CDR1 SQVTM, CDR2 ANQGSEA. The germline V and J ends were trimmed by 3 bases and 6 bases, with 12 bases remaining between them. The CDR3 extends over 13 amino acids. The CDR3 nucleotides read TGCAGCGTTGACGTGGGGGCAGGCAATGAGCAGTTCTTC. This gives the protein CSVDVGAGNEQFF.

This rearrangement joins TRBV7-9 to TRBJ2-2; perhaps TRBD2 as D (5 bases). Trimming shortened V by 5 bases and J by 6 bases, and 16 bases separated the two germline ends. Looked up from germline, CDR1 is SEHNR and CDR2 is FQNEAQ (reference sequence). The CDR3 sequence is 15 residues long. CDR3 DNA sequence: TGTGCCAGCAGCAATCCACGCCGGGGTTCCGGGGAGCTGTTTTTT. Translated, it gives CASSNPRRGSGELFF.

V gene TRBV2 combines with J gene TRBJ1-5, with D uncertain. Trimming shortened V by 8 bases and J by 2 bases, and 10 bases separated the two germline ends. Germline V lookup: CDR1 SNHLY, CDR2 FYNNEI. This CDR3 is built from 13 residues. CDR3 in DNA: TGTGCCAGCTCGGATGGGGGCAATCAGCCCCAGCATTTT. Residues: CASSDGGNQPQHF.

This chain links TRBV2 with TRBJ2-7; 7 bases agree with TRBD2. The germline V gene has CDR1 SNHLY and CDR2 FYNNEI. This CDR3 is built from 14 residues. V shed 4 bases, J shed 0 bases, and the junction held 3 bases outside the gene matches. CDR3 protein: CASSGSGNSYEQYF. The CDR3 DNA reads as TGTGCCAGCAGTGGAAGCGGGAACTCCTACGAGCAGTACTTC. Full variable domain (remainder filled in from reference TRBV2 and TRBJ2-7): EPEVTQTPSHQVTQMGQEVILRCVPISNHLYFYWYRQILGQKVEFLVSFYNNEISEKSEIFDDQFSVERPDGSNFTLKIRSTKLEDSAMYFCASSGSGNSYEQYFGPGTRLTVT.

Remarks on this clonotype: An end of the junction does not agree with germline; a read error may underlie this. The chain recombines TRBV7-3 with TRBJ2-3; 9 positions agree with TRBD2. This CDR3 is 16 amino acids long. The germline gives CDR1 SGHTA, CDR2 FQGTGA. Here the CDR3 DNA reads TGTGCCAGCAGCCAAGGGCTAGCGGGACCCACAGATAGGCAGTATTTT. This sequence encodes CASSQGLAGPTDRQYF.

This clonotype is medium-sized within its sample. The rearrangement links TRBV7-8 to TRBJ2-2, with 11 positions matching TRBD1. The CDR3 runs 16 residues. Germline V gene data show CDR1 as SGHVS and CDR2 as FQNEAQ. The V and J ends lost 2 bases and 6 bases, in that order; junction bases with no gene match: 5. The CDR3 reads CASSLRDRGSPGELFF. For the CDR3, the DNA is TGTGCCAGCAGCTTAAGGGACAGGGGGAGCCCCGGGGAGCTGTTTTTT.

This clonotype qualifies as medium-sized (0.01 to 0.1%). The chain joins TRBV11-3 to TRBJ1-2; D is perhaps TRBD1 (6 bases). V dropped 7 bases and J dropped 8 bases, with 20 bases sitting between them. The CDR3 length is 14 residues. In germline, CDR1 is SGHNT, CDR2 YENEEA. CDR3 DNA: TGTGCCAGCACCAAAAAGGGGGGCATGTGGGGCTACACCTTC. Protein product: CASTKKGGMWGYTF.

The chain joins TRBV5-4 to TRBJ1-6; tentatively, D is TRBD1 (6 bases). This CDR3 is 15 amino acids long. V was cut by 6 bases and J by 6 bases, with 16 bases left in between. CDR1 is SGHNT, CDR2 YYREEE, per germline (reference sequence). The CDR3 DNA reads TGTGCCAGCACCAACACCGGGACAAGTAATTCACCCCTCCACTTT. Amino acid sequence: CASTNTGTSNSPLHF.

The V gene is TRBV10-2, the J gene TRBJ2-5; the D call may be TRBD1 or TRBD2 (6 bases each). CDR1 is WSHSY and CDR2 is SAAADI in the germline V gene. Trimming removed 7 bases from V and 4 bases from J, with 13 bases in between. The CDR3 has 13 residues. The DNA for the CDR3 is TGCGCCAGCACCGACGGGGGCCTAGAGACCCAGTACTTC. Translated, it gives CASTDGGLETQYF.

This clonotype was found many times. Being one base from a much bigger clone, this may be a read error. Here the CDR3 reads CAGSLGTGVSPLHF. The CDR3 DNA sequence: TGTGCCGGCAGCTTGGGGACAGGGGTCTCACCCCTCCACTTT. J is TRBJ1-6 and V is TRBV11-2, with TRBD1 identical over 10 bases. Germline lookup yields CDR1 SGHAT and CDR2 FQNNGV. The CDR3 consists of 14 residues.

Many counts were recorded for this clonotype. This sequence joins TRBV27 and TRBJ2-3, with D unresolved. This CDR3 contains 11 residues. The germline V gene has CDR1 MNHEY and CDR2 SMNVEV (reference sequence). Between the trimmed V and J ends, which lost 4 bases and 7 bases, there was a span of 6 bases. CDR3 coding DNA: TGTGCCAGCAGTTCCGATTATACGCAGTATTTT. As protein: CASSSDYTQYF.

The rearrangement links TRBV20-1 to TRBJ1-5; 8 nucleotides agree with TRBD1. In germline, CDR1 is DFQATT, CDR2 SNEGSKA (reference sequence). This CDR3 has 15 amino acids. The V and J ends lost 6 bases and 7 bases, in that order; junction bases with no gene match: 14. CDR3 in amino acids: CSASSPTGGAQPQHF. CDR3 DNA: TGCAGTGCCAGCAGCCCCACAGGGGGAGCCCAGCCCCAGCATTTT.

V is TRBV28 and J is TRBJ2-7; 7 bases fit TRBD1. Unmatched junction bases numbered 8, after V lost 5 bases and J lost 1 base. The CDR3 is 15 amino acids. Germline CDR1 and CDR2: MDHEN and SYDVKM. The CDR3 sequence: CASSPRRQGSYEQYF. The CDR3 nucleotides read TGTGCCAGCAGTCCACGACGACAGGGTTCCTACGAGCAGTACTTC.

Comment on this clonotype: A clone one base away is much larger, so this may be a read error. The chain is built from TRBV18 and TRBJ1-1; a weak D match, TRBD1 (5 bases). Trimming stripped 4 bases from V and 3 bases from J, with 15 bases between. CDR1 KGHSH and CDR2 LQKENI come from the germline V gene. The CDR3 loop spans 15 amino acids. CDR3 sequence reads: CASSRRGRGDTEAFF. CDR3 sequence (DNA): TGTGCCAGCTCACGACGGGGACGGGGAGACACTGAAGCTTTCTTT.

The rearrangement uses TRBV19 and TRBJ1-6; weak D call: TRBD1 (5 bases). The CDR3 spans 13 residues. CDR1 LNHDA and CDR2 SQIVND come from the germline V gene (reference sequence). V gave up 7 bases and J gave up 6 bases, with 10 bases separating them. CDR3 DNA: TGTGCCAGTACGGACACGATTAATTCACCCCTCCACTTT. Residues: CASTDTINSPLHF.

On this clonotype itself: This may be a read error: a much more frequent sequence differs by one nucleotide. The chain joins TRBV5-6 to TRBJ1-1, with unresolved D. The ends were cut back, 2 bases at V and 4 bases at J, with 9 bases in the middle. The CDR3 loop spans 13 amino acids. Germline V gives CDR1 SGHDT, CDR2 YYEEEE. CDR3: CASSFLPITEAFF. For the CDR3, the DNA is TGTGCCAGCAGCTTCTTACCGATCACTGAAGCTTTCTTT.

This clonotype appeared a few times. V and J are TRBV12-3 or TRBV12-4 and TRBJ1-2; the D is unclear. Trimming removed 2 bases from V and 2 bases from J, with 6 bases in between. CDR3 length: 13 residues. The CDR3 DNA is TGTGCCAGCAGTTTAAAAGCCAACTATGGCTACACCTTC. Its translation is CASSLKANYGYTF.